Shown below are 8 T cell receptor beta chains from a single sample sequenced in a study of shared clonotypes between healthy human individuals. Sequenced by immunoSEQ multiplex PCR; TCRdb stores in-frame clones only, minus some. There are around 2,000,000 clones in the sample; about 92% occur only once, and roughly 1.7% lies in the top ten. Positively selected for CCR7, the CD45RO-negative cells used as naive CD8 cells excluded terminally differentiated effector memory CD45RA+ cells. Source material: naive CD8+ T cells from PBMCs. The receptors originated from a man aged 18 to 29 in good health. Some clones in this sample may be carry-over from other donors' samples.

This clone showed up just once. Other DNA sequences in this sample translate to the same CDR3. The genes are TRBV9 and TRBJ2-1; D is ambiguous. CDR1 and CDR2 (germline): SGDLS, YYNGEE. CDR3 length equals 13 residues. Trimming shortened V by 4 bases and J by 6 bases, and 11 bases separated the two germline ends. The CDR3 coding sequence is TGTGCCAGCAGCCCCTGGACGGGCAATGAGCAGTTCTTC. Translating it yields CASSPWTGNEQFF.

The rearrangement joins TRBV4-3 to TRBJ1-5; no definite D call. Germline V gene data show CDR1 as LGHNA and CDR2 as YSLEER. This CDR3 has 18 residues. V was cut by 0 bases and J by 6 bases, with 21 bases left in between. DNA of the CDR3: TGCGCCAGCAGCCAAGATAGGGCAAGCCTCAATGGAGGTCAGCCCCAGCATTTT. This sequence encodes CASSQDRASLNGGQPQHF.

A remark on this clone: This same CDR3 is encoded by further DNA sequences in the sample. The V gene is TRBV28, the J gene TRBJ2-7; a possible D gene is TRBD2 (5 bases). V lost 5 bases and J lost 0, with 8 bases in between. The germline V gene encodes CDR1 MDHEN and CDR2 SYDVKM. The length of the CDR3 is 13 residues. CDR3 nucleotide sequence: TGTGCCAGCAGTCCCCGGGACTCCTACGAGCAGTACTTC. Protein product: CASSPRDSYEQYF.

The gene calls are TRBV9 and TRBJ1-3, with D tentatively TRBD1 (5 bases). CDR1 and CDR2 (germline): SGDLS, YYNGEE. Deletions cut 3 bases from V and 0 bases from J, with 13 bases between. The CDR3 runs to 16 residues. The CDR3 region has the DNA TGTGCCAGCAGCGGGGGGGACCGTCCCTCTGGAAACACCATATATTTT. As protein: CASSGGDRPSGNTIYF.

The chain couples TRBV4-1 to TRBJ1-4; D unresolved. With 3 bases removed from V and 0 bases from J, the gap between germline ends came to 8 bases. Germline CDR1 reads MGHRA; CDR2 reads YSYEKL. The CDR3 is made up of 15 amino acids. Written as DNA, the CDR3 is TGCGCCAGCAGCCAGGCTCCTGCAACTAATGAAAAACTGTTTTTT. Translation: CASSQAPATNEKLFF.

This clone is a singleton in its sample. This rearrangement joins TRBV27 to TRBJ2-7; D may be TRBD1 (6 bases). The CDR3 runs to 17 residues. V shed 4 bases and J shed 4 bases, with 23 bases lying between them. Germline assignment: CDR1 MNHEY and CDR2 SMNVEV (reference sequence). The CDR3: CASSSTQQGPEGYEQYF. The CDR3 region has the DNA TGTGCCAGCAGTTCTACCCAACAGGGCCCCGAGGGTTACGAGCAGTACTTC.

The chain has TRBV5-1 and TRBJ2-5, with a tentative D call TRBD2 (6 bases). Germline-derived CDR1 and CDR2 are SGHRS and YFSETQ. The CDR3 contains 13 residues. V was clipped by 4 bases and J by 4 bases, with 11 bases between them. CDR3 region: CASSPPGGETQYF. CDR3 coding DNA: TGCGCCAGCAGCCCTCCCGGGGGAGAGACCCAGTACTTC.

The gene calls are TRBV6-1 and TRBJ2-7, with D maybe TRBD1 (6 bases). The CDR3 has 15 residues. Trimming removed 3 bases from V and 7 bases from J, with 19 bases in between. Germline V lookup: CDR1 MNHNS, CDR2 SASEGT. CDR3 region: CASSDRTALVGEQYF. For the CDR3, the DNA is TGTGCCAGCAGTGACCGGACAGCGCTCGTGGGTGAGCAGTACTTC.